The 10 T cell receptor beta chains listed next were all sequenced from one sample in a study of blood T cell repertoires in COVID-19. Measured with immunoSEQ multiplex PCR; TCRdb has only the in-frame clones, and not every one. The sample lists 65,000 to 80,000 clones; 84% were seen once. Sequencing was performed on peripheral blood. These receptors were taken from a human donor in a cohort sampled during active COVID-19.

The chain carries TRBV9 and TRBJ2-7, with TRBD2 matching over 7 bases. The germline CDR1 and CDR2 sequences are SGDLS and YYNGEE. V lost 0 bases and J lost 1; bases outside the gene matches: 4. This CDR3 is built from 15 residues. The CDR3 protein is CASSVGPAGSYEQYF. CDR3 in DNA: TGTGCCAGCAGCGTAGGTCCAGCGGGATCCTACGAGCAGTACTTC.

The CDR3 spells CASSAGQGSSYEQYF. The CDR3 DNA reads TGTGCCAGCAGCGCTGGACAGGGGAGCTCCTACGAGCAGTACTTC. The V gene is TRBV9, the J gene TRBJ2-7; 9 bases are a match to TRBD1. V shed 3 bases, J shed 0 bases, and the junction held 4 bases outside the gene matches. The germline CDR1 and CDR2 sequences are SGDLS and YYNGEE. The CDR3 covers 15 residues.

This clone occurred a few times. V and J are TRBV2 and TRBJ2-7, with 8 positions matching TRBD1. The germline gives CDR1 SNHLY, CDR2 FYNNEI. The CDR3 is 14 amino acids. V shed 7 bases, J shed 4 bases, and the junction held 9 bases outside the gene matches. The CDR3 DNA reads TGTGCCAGCAATTTCCCAGGGGGCGGTTACGAGCAGTACTTC. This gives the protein CASNFPGGGYEQYF.

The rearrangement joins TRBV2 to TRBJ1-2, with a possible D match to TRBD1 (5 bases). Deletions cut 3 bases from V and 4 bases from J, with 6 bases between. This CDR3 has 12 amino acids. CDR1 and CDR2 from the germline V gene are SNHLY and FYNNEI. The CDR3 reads CASSDDSYGYTF. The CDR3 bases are TGTGCCAGCAGTGACGACAGCTATGGCTACACCTTC.

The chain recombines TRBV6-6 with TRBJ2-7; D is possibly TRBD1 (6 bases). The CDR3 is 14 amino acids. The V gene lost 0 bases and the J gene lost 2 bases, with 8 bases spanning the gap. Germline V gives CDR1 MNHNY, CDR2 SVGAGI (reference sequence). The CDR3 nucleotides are TGTGCCAGCAGTTACTCCGGACAGACCTACGAGCAGTACTTC. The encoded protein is CASSYSGQTYEQYF.

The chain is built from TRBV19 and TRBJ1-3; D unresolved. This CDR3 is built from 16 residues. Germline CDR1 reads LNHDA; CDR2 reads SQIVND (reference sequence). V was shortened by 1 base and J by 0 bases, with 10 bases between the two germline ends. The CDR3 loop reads CASSIVPQNSGNTIYF. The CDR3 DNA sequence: TGTGCCAGTAGTATAGTTCCGCAGAACTCTGGAAACACCATATATTTT.

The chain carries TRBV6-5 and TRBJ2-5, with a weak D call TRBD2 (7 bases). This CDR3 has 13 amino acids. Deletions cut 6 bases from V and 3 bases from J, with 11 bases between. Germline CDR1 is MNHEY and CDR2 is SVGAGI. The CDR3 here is CASRGGGKETQYF. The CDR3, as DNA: TGTGCCAGCAGAGGCGGGGGCAAAGAGACCCAGTACTTC.

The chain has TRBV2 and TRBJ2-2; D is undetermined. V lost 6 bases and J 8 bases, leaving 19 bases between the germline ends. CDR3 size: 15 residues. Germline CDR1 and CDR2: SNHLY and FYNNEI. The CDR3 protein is CASRPRSRTPGELFF. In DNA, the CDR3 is TGTGCCAGCAGACCGCGGTCCCGAACACCGGGGGAGCTGTTTTTT. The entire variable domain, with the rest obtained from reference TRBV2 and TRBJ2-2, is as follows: EPEVTQTPSHQVTQMGQEVILRCVPISNHLYFYWYRQILGQKVEFLVSFYNNEISEKSEIFDDQFSVERPDGSNFTLKIRSTKLEDSAMYFCASRPRSRTPGELFFGEGSRLTVL.

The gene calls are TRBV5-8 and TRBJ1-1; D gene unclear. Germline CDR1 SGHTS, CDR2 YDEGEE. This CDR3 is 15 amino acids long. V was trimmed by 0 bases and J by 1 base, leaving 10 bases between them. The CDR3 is CASSLAWSGNTEAFF. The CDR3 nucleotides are TGTGCCAGCAGCTTGGCCTGGTCCGGGAACACTGAAGCTTTCTTT.

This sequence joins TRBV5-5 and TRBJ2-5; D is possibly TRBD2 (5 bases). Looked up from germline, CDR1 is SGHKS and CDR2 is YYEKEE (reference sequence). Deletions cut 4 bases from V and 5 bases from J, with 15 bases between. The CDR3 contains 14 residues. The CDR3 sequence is CASSRGGSQETQYF. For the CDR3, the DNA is TGTGCCAGCAGCCGGGGTGGTTCTCAGGAGACCCAGTACTTC.